This T cell receptor (beta chain) derives from a study of OX40 agonist ivuxolimab in advanced cancers. Overall study results and limits: Antigen specificity was not determined for the expanded peripheral T cells. Averaging showed that CD8+ T cells had more expanded clones than CD4+ did.

Profiling relied on immunoSEQ multiplex PCR, and the TCRdb table lists in-frame clones only, not all of them. The table records fewer than 80,000 clones, roughly nine tenths of them present only once. This CDR3 spans 15 amino acids. Per germline, CDR1 SGHRS and CDR2 YFSETQ. Losses at the gene ends were 5 bases for V and 2 bases for J; bases not matched to a gene: 5. As to this clone: Its antigen is not identified.

The clonotype originates from an adult with an advanced solid tumor such as melanoma, head and neck, liver or kidney cancer. The V call is TRBV5-1, the J call TRBJ2-1; TRBD2 agrees at 9 bases. Specimen: CD4+ or CD8+ T cells sorted from blood, collected in a trial of the OX40 agonist ivuxolimab. CDR3 sequence: CASREREAAYNEQFF. For the CDR3, the DNA is TGCGCCAGCAGAGAGCGGGAGGCCGCCTACAATGAGCAGTTCTTC.